The 2 T cell receptor beta chains given below trace back to one sample, sequenced in a study of blood T cell repertoires in COVID-19. TCRdb keeps only in-frame clones here, not all; method: immunoSEQ multiplex PCR. The sample lists over 200,000 clones, around 85% seen once, with approximately 3% in the top ten. The specimen sequenced was PBMCs or T cells enriched from blood (not recorded which). These receptor sequences come from a woman between 45 and 65 years old in a cohort exposed to, infected with or recovered from COVID-19 (not recorded which).

The CDR3 nucleotides read TGTGCCAGTAGTATGCAACAGGGTGGGGAGCAGTACTTC. It is translated as CASSMQQGGEQYF. The chain uses TRBV19 and TRBJ2-7; D might be TRBD1 (6 bases). The CDR3 runs to 13 residues. The V end lost 3 bases, the J end lost 7 bases, and 13 bases lay between the germline ends. Germline V CDR1 and CDR2: LNHDA, SQIVND (reference sequence).

The chain joins TRBV2 to TRBJ1-5, with D hard to call. V lost 3 bases, J lost 4 bases, and 4 bases lay in between. The length of the CDR3 is 12 residues. Germline V CDR1 and CDR2: SNHLY, FYNNEI. The CDR3 protein is CASSDRNQPQHF. For the CDR3, the DNA is TGTGCCAGCAGTGACAGAAATCAGCCCCAGCATTTT.